Shown below are 17 T cell receptor beta chains from a single sample sequenced in a study of T cell changes during pregnancy in multiple sclerosis. Only in-frame clones appear in the TCRdb table, and some are missing; sequencing was by immunoSEQ multiplex PCR. The table shows tens of thousands of clones, with roughly nine tenths occurring only once. Specimen: CD8+ T cells from peripheral blood mononuclear cells, collected in the second trimester of pregnancy. These receptor sequences come from a female donor with multiple sclerosis, enrolled in a pregnancy study.

This chain connects TRBV13 to TRBJ1-1; 8 bases map to TRBD1. J gave up 4 bases and V 7 bases, and 8 bases lay outside the gene matches. Germline-derived CDR1 and CDR2 are PRHDT and FYEKMQ (reference sequence). The CDR3 is made up of 14 amino acids. The CDR3 here is CASTRGHRITEAFF. The CDR3 coding sequence is TGTGCCAGCACCAGGGGGCATCGGATCACTGAAGCTTTCTTT.

The chain uses TRBV10-2 and TRBJ1-2; D might be TRBD1 (6 bases). The germline gives CDR1 WSHSY, CDR2 SAAADI. The CDR3 covers 14 residues. The V end lost 8 bases, the J end lost 6 bases, and 19 bases lay between the germline ends. CDR3 region: CASGGRGGADGYTF. CDR3 coding DNA: TGCGCCAGCGGGGGCCGCGGGGGCGCCGATGGCTACACCTTC.

This chain uses TRBV6-6 with TRBJ2-7, with 7 bases that match TRBD1. Trimming at V came to 5 bases and at J to 3 bases, leaving 4 bases not matched to a gene. The CDR3 has 13 residues. CDR1 is MNHNY and CDR2 is SVGAGI in the germline V gene (reference sequence). CDR3 residues: CASSNTGDYEQYF. For the CDR3, the DNA is TGTGCCAGCAGTAATACAGGGGACTACGAGCAGTACTTC.

In DNA form, the CDR3 reads TGTGCCAGCAGCCATGAGAGCTCTGGAAACACCATATATTTT. Translation: CASSHESSGNTIYF. The chain carries TRBV7-2 and TRBJ1-3; D call uncertain. Looked up from germline, CDR1 is SGHTA and CDR2 is FQGNSA. CDR3 size: 14 residues. V was cut by 5 bases and J by 0 bases, with 8 bases left in between.

The V and J genes are TRBV13 and TRBJ2-7; TRBD2 aligns across 8 bases. The CDR3 has 14 residues. The trim removed 3 bases at V and 2 bases at J, leaving 3 bases unmatched. Per the germline V gene, CDR1 is PRHDT and CDR2 is FYEKMQ (reference sequence). CDR3 amino acids: CASSFSGGAYEQYF. The CDR3 bases are TGTGCCAGCAGCTTCTCGGGAGGGGCCTACGAGCAGTACTTC.

The chain links TRBV4-2 to TRBJ2-7, with D maybe TRBD1 (5 bases). V dropped 6 bases and J dropped 4 bases, with 16 bases sitting between them. The CDR3 has 14 residues. Germline V gene data show CDR1 as LGHNA and CDR2 as YNFKEQ. The CDR3 DNA reads as TGTGCCAGCAGTCAGGGTCAACAACTTTACGAGCAGTACTTC. Protein product: CASSQGQQLYEQYF.

This clone turned up a few times. The rearrangement links TRBV5-6 to TRBJ1-6, with D uncertain. V lost 0 bases to trimming and J lost 0 bases, with 10 bases between them. The CDR3 totals 17 residues. Germline CDR1 and CDR2: SGHDT and YYEEEE. CDR3 sequence: CASSLGASSSYNSPLHF. CDR3 coding DNA: TGTGCCAGCAGCTTGGGGGCGAGCAGCTCCTATAATTCACCCCTCCACTTT.

J is TRBJ2-1 and V is TRBV5-6, with TRBD2 identical over 8 bases. The CDR3 has 15 residues. From germline, CDR1 is SGHDT and CDR2 YYEEEE. With 2 bases clipped from V and 7 bases from J, the junction kept 8 bases outside the gene matches. Here the CDR3 DNA reads TGTGCCAGCAGCTTCCGGGGGACTAGGGAGAATGAGCAGTTCTTC. The encoded protein is CASSFRGTRENEQFF.

This chain connects TRBV10-3 to TRBJ2-2; 7 bases are a match to TRBD2. J gave up 1 base and V 6 bases, and 11 bases lay outside the gene matches. From germline, CDR1 is ENHRY and CDR2 SYGVKD. The CDR3 has 17 residues. CDR3 sequence: CAIRNPERDQNTGELFF. The CDR3 nucleotides are TGTGCCATCAGAAATCCCGAGCGGGACCAGAACACCGGGGAGCTGTTTTTT.

This clone was counted once. The J gene is TRBJ1-3, the V gene TRBV27; maybe TRBD1 (5 bases). V lost 2 bases to trimming and J lost 0 bases, with 8 bases between them. CDR3 length equals 15 residues. Looked up from germline, CDR1 is MNHEY and CDR2 is SMNVEV (reference sequence). CDR3: CASSLQGSSGNTIYF. CDR3 DNA: TGTGCCAGCAGTTTACAGGGCAGCTCTGGAAACACCATATATTTT.

The rearrangement joins TRBV18 to TRBJ2-7; D unresolved. Germline values: CDR1 KGHSH, CDR2 LQKENI. V gave up 3 bases and J gave up 4 bases, with 7 bases separating them. The CDR3 has 12 amino acids. CDR3 residues: CASSPGAYEQYF. The CDR3 DNA reads TGTGCCAGCTCACCCGGTGCGTACGAGCAGTACTTC.

The chain uses TRBV14 and TRBJ1-1; D possibly corresponds to TRBD1 (5 bases). From germline, CDR1 is SGHDN and CDR2 FVKESK. V was shortened by 3 bases and J by 4 bases, with 15 bases between the two germline ends. The CDR3 runs to 15 residues. The CDR3 DNA sequence: TGTGCCAGCAGCCAGGCGTTCGGTAGGGGCACTGAAGCTTTCTTT. Protein: CASSQAFGRGTEAFF.

V gene TRBV25-1 combines with J gene TRBJ2-1, with D tentatively TRBD2 (6 bases). V dropped 5 bases and J dropped 6 bases, with 17 bases sitting between them. This CDR3 spans 15 amino acids. Germline values: CDR1 MGHDK, CDR2 SYGVNS. The CDR3 DNA sequence: TGTGCCAGCAGTCCCCTCCCCGGGACTGTCAATGAGCAGTTCTTC. Translated: CASSPLPGTVNEQFF.

V is TRBV4-3 and J is TRBJ2-7; 9 bases map to TRBD2. V dropped 0 bases and J dropped 7; count of bases not matched to a gene: 10. The germline V gene encodes CDR1 LGHNA and CDR2 YSLEER. The CDR3 is 16 amino acids. DNA for the CDR3: TGCGCCAGCAGCCAAGAGAGGGGTAGCGGGGGTTTTGAGCAGTACTTC. This encodes CASSQERGSGGFEQYF.

The chain carries TRBV30 and TRBJ2-7, with TRBD2 matching 9 bases. The CDR3 runs 13 residues. J lost 7 bases, V lost 1 base, and 5 bases had no gene match. The germline V gene has CDR1 GTSNPN and CDR2 SVGIG (reference sequence). CDR3 sequence reads: CAWSGIAGVEQYF. In DNA, the CDR3 is TGTGCCTGGAGTGGGATAGCGGGGGTGGAGCAGTACTTC.

CDR3 protein: CASSLYMSSYNEQFF. As DNA, the CDR3 is TGTGCCAGCAGTTTATATATGAGCTCCTACAATGAGCAGTTCTTC. The chain is built from TRBV27 and TRBJ2-1; D is ambiguous. V lost 1 base and J 0 bases, leaving 7 bases between the germline ends. Germline-derived CDR1 and CDR2 are MNHEY and SMNVEV (reference sequence). The length of the CDR3 is 15 residues.

The gene calls are TRBV4-1 and TRBJ2-7; D is unresolved. From germline, CDR1 is MGHRA and CDR2 YSYEKL. There are 15 residues in the CDR3. Trimming left V 3 bases short and J 0 bases short, with 12 bases between. DNA for the CDR3: TGCGCCAGCAGCCAGGAAGACTGGAGCTCCTACGAGCAGTACTTC. Translation: CASSQEDWSSYEQYF.